The TCR beta chain described here comes from a study of shared T cell receptors in the human thymus. Repertoires were generated with immunoSEQ multiplex PCR, while TCRdb's copy carries only in-frame clones and drops some. The sample consists of approximately 730,000 clones, 80% to 90% of them appearing once. V trimming: 3 bases; J trimming: 3 bases; junction bases outside the gene matches: 13. The CDR3 totals 17 residues. In germline, CDR1 is MGHRA, CDR2 YSYEKL. A further study also used this sample, focusing on human thymus T cells. That report notes: Thymic and blood repertoires appeared to show biased V and J gene usage.

This receptor was taken from a girl under three years old with a congenital heart defect. The rearrangement links TRBV4-1 to TRBJ2-7, with 8 bases that match TRBD1. Sequencing was carried out using thymocytes. The CDR3 loop is CASSHRQGKGGFYEQYF. DNA for the CDR3: TGCGCCAGCAGCCACAGACAGGGGAAAGGAGGGTTCTACGAGCAGTACTTC.